One and the same sample provided the 9 T cell receptor beta chains below, sequenced in a study of vaccination effects on CD4 cells after COVID-19. Assay: immunoSEQ multiplex PCR; the TCRdb copy retains only in-frame clones and omits some. The data show 45,000 to 60,000 clones, with about 76% seen just once and 10% to 15% held by the top ten. Their target antigens are unknown. Subsequent to a culture period of approximately 11 days, CD4+ T cells were isolated. The sample consisted of CD4+ T cells from PBMCs cultured without peptide, taken before COVID-19 vaccination. Every receptor here comes from a human donor who had a prior SARS-CoV-2 infection.

The chain links TRBV5-1 to TRBJ1-1, with D possibly being TRBD1 (5 bases). Germline CDR1 reads SGHRS; CDR2 reads YFSETQ. The CDR3 covers 14 residues. Trimming removed 0 bases at V and 5 bases at J, with 11 bases between. Here the CDR3 DNA reads TGCGCCAGCAGCTTGGGGGGGTCGGGGACTGAAGCTTTCTTT. Translation gives CASSLGGSGTEAFF.

The J gene is TRBJ2-1, the V gene TRBV9; TRBD2 agrees at 9 bases. This CDR3 has 15 amino acids. The germline V gene encodes CDR1 SGDLS and CDR2 YYNGEE. The V gene end was trimmed by 2 bases and the J gene end by 4 bases; junction bases not matched to a gene: 4. CDR3 loop: CASSVAGGLYNEQFF. DNA of the CDR3: TGTGCCAGCAGCGTTGCGGGGGGGCTGTACAATGAGCAGTTCTTC.

The chain carries TRBV3-1 (or the pseudogene TRBV3-2) and TRBJ2-7, with D possibly called TRBD1 or TRBD2 (6 bases each). This CDR3 region has 16 residues. CDR1 and CDR2 (germline): LGHDT, YNNKEL (reference sequence). Trimming pared 4 bases from V and 0 bases from J, leaving 16 bases between. CDR3 protein: CASSPPEGGLSYEQYF. The DNA of the CDR3 is TGTGCCAGCAGCCCGCCAGAGGGGGGCCTCTCCTACGAGCAGTACTTC.

The V gene is TRBV29-1, the J gene TRBJ2-1; the D gene is possibly TRBD1 (5 bases). This CDR3 region has 17 residues. CDR1 and CDR2 (germline): SQVTM, ANQGSEA. V was clipped by 0 bases and J by 4 bases, with 19 bases between them. The CDR3 here is CSVEDFYGPREYNEQFF. The CDR3 bases are TGCAGCGTTGAAGATTTTTACGGGCCCAGGGAATACAATGAGCAGTTCTTC.

This rearrangement joins TRBV7-2 to TRBJ2-7, with 13 bases aligning to TRBD2. Germline V gene data show CDR1 as SGHTA and CDR2 as FQGNSA. This CDR3 is built from 14 residues. The V and J ends lost 5 bases and 5 bases, in that order; junction bases with no gene match: 3. The CDR3 region has the DNA TGTGCCAGCAGCCCTGGACTAGCGGGAGACGAGCAGTACTTC. It translates to CASSPGLAGDEQYF.

The chain is built from TRBV10-1 and TRBJ1-5; TRBD1 might be the D (5 bases). Germline V gene sequence: CDR1 WNHNN, CDR2 SYGVQD (reference sequence). The ends were cut back, 8 bases at V and 2 bases at J, with 10 bases in the middle. This CDR3 comprises 13 residues. For the CDR3, the DNA is TGCGCCAGCGGGGGATTCGGCAATCAGCCCCAGCATTTT. It codes for CASGGFGNQPQHF.

This rearrangement joins TRBV7-3 to TRBJ2-2; the D gene could be TRBD1 or TRBD2 (5 bases each). The CDR3 contains 15 residues. Trimming left V 5 bases short and J 6 bases short, with 16 bases between. Germline V gene data show CDR1 as SGHTA and CDR2 as FQGTGA. DNA of the CDR3: TGTGCCAGCAGCGCCTACGAGAGGGGCCCCGGGGAGCTGTTTTTT. Its translation: CASSAYERGPGELFF.

The rearrangement uses TRBV5-1 and TRBJ2-7; TRBD2 aligns across 9 bases. This CDR3 comprises 18 residues. CDR1 and CDR2 (germline): SGHRS, YFSETQ. V was clipped by 0 bases and J by 1 base; unmatched bases: 11. Written as DNA, the CDR3 is TGCGCCAGCAGCTTGGGGGGGGCTAGCGGGATTTTTTCCTACGAGCAGTACTTC. Translated: CASSLGGASGIFSYEQYF.

The chain links TRBV18 to TRBJ1-2; TRBD1 is a possible D gene (5 bases). Trimming cost V 5 bases and J 3 bases, with 13 bases left between them. The CDR3 sequence is 14 residues long. From germline, CDR1 is KGHSH and CDR2 LQKENI. CDR3 sequence (DNA): TGTGCCAGCTCAGGACAACCCGCCGACTATGGCTACACCTTC. This encodes CASSGQPADYGYTF. Looking up the rest from reference TRBV18 and TRBJ1-2 gives the full variable domain: NAGVMQNPRHLVRRRGQEARLRCSPMKGHSHVYWYRQLPEEGLKFMVYLQKENIIDESGMPKERFSAEFPKEGPSILRIQQVVRGDSAAYFCASSGQPADYGYTFGSGTRLTVV.